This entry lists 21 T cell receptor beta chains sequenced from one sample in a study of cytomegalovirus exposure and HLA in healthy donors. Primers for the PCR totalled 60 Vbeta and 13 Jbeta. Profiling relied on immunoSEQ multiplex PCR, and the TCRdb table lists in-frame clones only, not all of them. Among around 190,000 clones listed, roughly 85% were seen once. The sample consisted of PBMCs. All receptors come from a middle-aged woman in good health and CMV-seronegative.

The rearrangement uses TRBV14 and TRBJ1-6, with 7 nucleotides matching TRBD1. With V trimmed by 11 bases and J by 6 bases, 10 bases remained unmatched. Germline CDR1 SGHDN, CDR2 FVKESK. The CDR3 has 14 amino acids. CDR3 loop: CASSAAGGNSPLHF. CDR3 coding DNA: TGTGCCTCCTCCGCGGCAGGGGGTAATTCACCCCTCCACTTT.

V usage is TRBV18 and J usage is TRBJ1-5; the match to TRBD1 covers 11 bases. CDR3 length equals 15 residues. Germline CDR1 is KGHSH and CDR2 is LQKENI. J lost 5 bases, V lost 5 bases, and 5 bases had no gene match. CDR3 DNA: TGTGCCAGCTCATTTGGACAGGGGGCCGATCAGCCCCAGCATTTT. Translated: CASSFGQGADQPQHF.

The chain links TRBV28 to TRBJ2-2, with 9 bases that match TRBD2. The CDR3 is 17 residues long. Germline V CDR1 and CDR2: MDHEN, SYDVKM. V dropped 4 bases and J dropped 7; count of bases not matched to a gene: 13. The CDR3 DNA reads TGTGCCAGCAGTTCCCCCCCCTTAGCGGGAGTGGGCGGGGAGCTGTTTTTT. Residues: CASSSPPLAGVGGELFF.

The CDR3 reads CASSIRAMAGSYEQYF. In DNA, the CDR3 is TGTGCCAGTAGTATACGAGCTATGGCAGGTTCCTACGAGCAGTACTTC. The gene calls are TRBV19 and TRBJ2-7, with D unresolved. Per germline, CDR1 LNHDA and CDR2 SQIVND (reference sequence). The CDR3 runs 16 residues. The V gene lost 2 bases and the J gene lost 1 base, with 15 bases spanning the gap.

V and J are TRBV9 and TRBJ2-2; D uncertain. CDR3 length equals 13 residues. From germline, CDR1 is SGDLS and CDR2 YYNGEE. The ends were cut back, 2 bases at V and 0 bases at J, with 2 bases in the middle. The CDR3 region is CASSVTNTGELFF. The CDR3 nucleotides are TGTGCCAGCAGCGTTACGAACACCGGGGAGCTGTTTTTT.

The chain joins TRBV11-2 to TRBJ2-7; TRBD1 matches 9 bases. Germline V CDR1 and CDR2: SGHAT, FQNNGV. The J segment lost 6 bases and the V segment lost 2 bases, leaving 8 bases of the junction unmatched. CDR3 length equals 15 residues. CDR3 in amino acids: CASSLKGTGMFEQYF. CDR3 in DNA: TGTGCCAGCAGCTTAAAGGGGACAGGGATGTTCGAGCAGTACTTC. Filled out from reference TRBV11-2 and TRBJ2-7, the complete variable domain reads EAGVAQSPRYKIIEKRQSVAFWCNPISGHATLYWYQQILGQGPKLLIQFQNNGVVDDSQLPKDRFSAERLKGVDSTLKIQPAKLEDSAVYLCASSLKGTGMFEQYFGPGTRLTVT.

CDR3 in amino acids: CASSVQSGEYGYTF. The DNA of the CDR3 is TGTGCCAGCAGCGTGCAATCGGGGGAATATGGCTACACCTTC. This chain connects TRBV9 to TRBJ1-2; a weak D match, TRBD1 (5 bases). This CDR3 has 14 amino acids. Trimming shortened V by 2 bases and J by 5 bases, and 13 bases separated the two germline ends. Germline CDR1 SGDLS, CDR2 YYNGEE.

This CDR3 reads CASSPWTGETQYF. The DNA for the CDR3 is TGCGCCAGCAGCCCCTGGACTGGGGAGACCCAGTACTTC. The chain has TRBV4-3 and TRBJ2-5; D is possibly TRBD2 (5 bases). Germline-derived CDR1 and CDR2 are LGHNA and YSLEER. The CDR3 covers 13 residues. V dropped 4 bases and J dropped 5 bases, with 11 bases sitting between them.

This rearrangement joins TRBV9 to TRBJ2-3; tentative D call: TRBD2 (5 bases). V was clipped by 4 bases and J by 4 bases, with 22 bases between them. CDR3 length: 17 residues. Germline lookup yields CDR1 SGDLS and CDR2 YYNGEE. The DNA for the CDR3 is TGTGCCAGCAGCTCCTCTGGAGGAGGAATCGCTCCAGATACGCAGTATTTT. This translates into CASSSSGGGIAPDTQYF.

Here the CDR3 reads CAWSDVISYNSPLHF. The CDR3 coding sequence is TGTGCCTGGAGTGATGTCATCTCCTATAATTCACCCCTCCACTTT. The chain recombines TRBV30 with TRBJ1-6; D remains ambiguous. Trimming took 1 base from V and 0 from J, leaving 7 bases between them. The CDR3 length is 15 residues. Per germline, CDR1 GTSNPN and CDR2 SVGIG (reference sequence).

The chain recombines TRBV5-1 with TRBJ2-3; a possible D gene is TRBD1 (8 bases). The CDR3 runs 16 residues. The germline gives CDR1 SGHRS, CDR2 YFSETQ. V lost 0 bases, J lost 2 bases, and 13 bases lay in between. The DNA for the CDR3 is TGCGCCAGCAGCTTGGCACAGGGGGGGTTCACAGATACGCAGTATTTT. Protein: CASSLAQGGFTDTQYF.

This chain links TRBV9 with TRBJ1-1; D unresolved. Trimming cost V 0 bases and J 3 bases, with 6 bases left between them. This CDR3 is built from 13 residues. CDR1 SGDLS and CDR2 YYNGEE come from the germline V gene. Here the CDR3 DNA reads TGTGCCAGCAGCGTAGTGTTAGACACTGAAGCTTTCTTT. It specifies CASSVVLDTEAFF.

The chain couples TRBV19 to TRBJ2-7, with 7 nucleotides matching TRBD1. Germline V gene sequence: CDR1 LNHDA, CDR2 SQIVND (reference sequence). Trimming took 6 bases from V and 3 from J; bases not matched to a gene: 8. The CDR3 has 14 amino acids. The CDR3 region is CASSGTASGYEQYF. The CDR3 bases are TGTGCCAGTAGCGGGACAGCCTCGGGCTACGAGCAGTACTTC. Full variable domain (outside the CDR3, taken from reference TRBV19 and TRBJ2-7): DGGITQSPKYLFRKEGQNVTLSCEQNLNHDAMYWYRQDPGQGLRLIYYSQIVNDFQKGDIAEGYSVSREKKESFPLTVTSAQKNPTAFYLCASSGTASGYEQYFGPGTRLTVT.

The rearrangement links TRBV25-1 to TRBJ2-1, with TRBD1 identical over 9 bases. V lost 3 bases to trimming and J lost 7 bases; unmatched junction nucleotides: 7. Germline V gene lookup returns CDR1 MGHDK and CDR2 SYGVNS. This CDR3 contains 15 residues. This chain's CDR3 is CASSEGDREMNEQFF. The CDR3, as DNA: TGTGCCAGCAGTGAGGGGGACAGGGAAATGAATGAGCAGTTCTTC.

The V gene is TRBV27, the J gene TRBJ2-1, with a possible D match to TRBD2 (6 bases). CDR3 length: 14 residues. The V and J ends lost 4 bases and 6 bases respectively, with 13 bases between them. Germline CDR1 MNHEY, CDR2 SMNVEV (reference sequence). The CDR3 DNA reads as TGTGCCAGCAGTTCTAGCGTTACTAGCAATGAGCAGTTCTTC. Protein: CASSSSVTSNEQFF.

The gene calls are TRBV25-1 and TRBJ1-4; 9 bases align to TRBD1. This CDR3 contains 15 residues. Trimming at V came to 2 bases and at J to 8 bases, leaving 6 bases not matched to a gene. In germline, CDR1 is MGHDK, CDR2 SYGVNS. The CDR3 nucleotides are TGTGCCAGCAGTGAAACAGGGGGCGCGCGCGAAAAACTGTTTTTT. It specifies CASSETGGAREKLFF.

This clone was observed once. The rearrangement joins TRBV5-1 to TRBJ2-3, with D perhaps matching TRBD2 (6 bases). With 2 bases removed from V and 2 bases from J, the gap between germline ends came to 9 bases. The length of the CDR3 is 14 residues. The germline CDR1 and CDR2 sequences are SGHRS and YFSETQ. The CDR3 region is CASSFSGTTDTQYF. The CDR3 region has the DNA TGCGCCAGCAGCTTTAGCGGTACCACAGATACGCAGTATTTT.

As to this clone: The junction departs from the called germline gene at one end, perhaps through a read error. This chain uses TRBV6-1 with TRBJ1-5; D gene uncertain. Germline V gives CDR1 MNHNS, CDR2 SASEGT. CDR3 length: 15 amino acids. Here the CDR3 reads CASSERVYSNRPQHF. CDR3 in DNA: TGTGCCAGCAGTGAGCGAGTTTATAGCAATCGGCCCCAGCATTTT.

The CDR3 DNA sequence: TGTGCCAGCAGCTTTCTACCGGGACAGGCGTACCGTGGAAACACCATATATTTT. Its translation: CASSFLPGQAYRGNTIYF. This chain connects TRBV11-2 to TRBJ1-3; 8 bases fit TRBD1. This CDR3 has 18 residues. V lost 3 bases and J lost 3; bases outside the gene matches: 13. Looked up from germline, CDR1 is SGHAT and CDR2 is FQNNGV.

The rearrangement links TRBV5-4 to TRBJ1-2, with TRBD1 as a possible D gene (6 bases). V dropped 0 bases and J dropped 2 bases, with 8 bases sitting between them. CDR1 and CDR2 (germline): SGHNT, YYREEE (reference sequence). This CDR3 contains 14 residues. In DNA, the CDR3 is TGTGCCAGCAGCTTGGTAGGACAGAACTATGGCTACACCTTC. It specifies CASSLVGQNYGYTF.

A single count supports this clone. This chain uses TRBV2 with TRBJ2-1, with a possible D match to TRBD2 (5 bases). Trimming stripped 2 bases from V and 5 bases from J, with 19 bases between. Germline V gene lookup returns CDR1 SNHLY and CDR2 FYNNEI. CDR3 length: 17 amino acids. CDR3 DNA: TGTGCCAGCAGTGAAACCCATTTCAGACGGCGGGACAATGAGCAGTTCTTC. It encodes CASSETHFRRRDNEQFF.